The 16 T cell receptor beta chains below all came from one sample that was sequenced in a study of T cell responses to AZD1222 COVID-19 vaccine (dated by TCRdb to the early 2020s). The library was made by the immunoSEQ multiplex PCR assay. Entries here come from immuneACCESS through TCRdb and include only in-frame sequences with V and J called. Some clones fail to appear in such tables; in the studies checked, an unresolved V gene covers under half of the shortfall, and the cause of the remainder is unknown. The sample includes 100,000 to 150,000 clones, with just under 95% observed a single time. The top ten clonotypes cover roughly 6.6% of the sample. The time point label, as the study defines it: baseline before first vaccination. The specimen comprised peripheral blood, sampled on day 0 of AZD1222 vaccination. The origin of the receptors is an adult in good health.

The genes are TRBV6-1 and TRBJ2-1, with TRBD2 identical over 7 bases. The CDR3 totals 14 residues. Per the germline V gene, CDR1 is MNHNS and CDR2 is SASEGT. After removal of 0 bases from V and 13 bases from J, the junction contained 9 bases not matched to a gene. This chain's CDR3 is CASSEATGRVEQFF. Here the CDR3 DNA reads TGTGCCAGCAGTGAAGCGACTGGGAGGGTTGAACAGTTCTTC.

The gene calls are TRBV2 and TRBJ1-2; 9 bases are shared with TRBD1. The CDR3 extends over 14 amino acids. In germline, CDR1 is SNHLY, CDR2 FYNNEI. V was pared by 6 bases and J by 4 bases, with 6 bases of the junction left unmatched. The CDR3 reads CASRGGQGSYGYTF. For the CDR3, the DNA is TGTGCCAGCAGGGGGGGACAGGGCAGCTATGGCTACACCTTC.

V is TRBV6-6 and J is TRBJ1-2; D remains ambiguous. CDR3 length equals 13 residues. With 2 bases removed from V and 3 bases from J, the gap between germline ends came to 7 bases. The germline CDR1 and CDR2 sequences are MNHNY and SVGAGI (reference sequence). This chain's CDR3 is CASSYHADYGYTF. CDR3 in DNA: TGTGCCAGCAGTTACCACGCAGACTATGGCTACACCTTC.

The chain has TRBV29-1 and TRBJ2-1, with TRBD2 identical over 9 bases. CDR3 length: 14 amino acids. Germline V gene data show CDR1 as SQVTM and CDR2 as ANQGSEA. V was clipped by 6 bases and J by 1 base; unmatched bases: 4. The CDR3 sequence: CSVQGLASYNEQFF. CDR3 sequence (DNA): TGCAGCGTACAGGGACTAGCTTCCTACAATGAGCAGTTCTTC.

The V call is TRBV5-4, the J call TRBJ1-1; possibly TRBD1 for D (6 bases). The CDR3 has 13 amino acids. V lost 4 bases and J 3 bases, leaving 10 bases between the germline ends. CDR1 and CDR2 from the germline V gene are SGHNT and YYREEE (reference sequence). CDR3 in amino acids: CASSLGTHTEAFF. In DNA form, the CDR3 reads TGTGCCAGCAGCCTCGGGACACACACTGAAGCTTTCTTT. The entire variable domain, with the rest obtained from reference TRBV5-4 and TRBJ1-1, is as follows: ETGVTQSPTHLIKTRGQQVTLRCSSQSGHNTVSWYQQALGQGPQFIFQYYREEENGRGNFPPRFSGLQFPNYSSELNVNALELDDSALYLCASSLGTHTEAFFGQGTRLTVV.

The chain carries TRBV19 and TRBJ1-1; 7 nucleotides agree with TRBD1. The trim removed 4 bases at V and 7 bases at J, leaving 15 bases unmatched. The CDR3 runs to 16 residues. Germline assignment: CDR1 LNHDA and CDR2 SQIVND (reference sequence). This CDR3 is CASSRTPGRGIGEAFF. The CDR3 DNA sequence: TGTGCCAGTAGTAGGACCCCCGGCAGGGGGATTGGTGAAGCTTTCTTT.

The chain links TRBV27 to TRBJ2-7; D remains ambiguous. The length of the CDR3 is 13 residues. Germline CDR1 reads MNHEY; CDR2 reads SMNVEV (reference sequence). Trimming cost V 2 bases and J 3 bases, with 8 bases left between them. Here the CDR3 reads CASSLRANYEQYF. The CDR3 DNA reads as TGTGCCAGCAGTTTAAGGGCCAACTACGAGCAGTACTTC.

J is TRBJ1-1 and V is TRBV29-1; unclear D gene. With 4 bases removed from V and 1 base from J, the gap between germline ends came to 10 bases. This CDR3 is built from 13 residues. The germline CDR1 and CDR2 sequences are SQVTM and ANQGSEA. Here the CDR3 DNA reads TGCAGCGTTGCGTGGCTGACGAACACTGAAGCTTTCTTT. This encodes CSVAWLTNTEAFF.

This clone was counted only a few times. The rearrangement joins TRBV6-2 or TRBV6-3 to TRBJ2-1; D remains unclear. Trimming removed 0 bases at V and 5 bases at J, with 5 bases between. Germline-derived CDR1 and CDR2 are MNHEY and SVGEGT. The CDR3 covers 13 residues. CDR3 nucleotides: TGTGCCAGCAGTTACTCGGCGGACAATGAGCAGTTCTTC. This gives the protein CASSYSADNEQFF.

This clone was detected once. The chain uses TRBV19 and TRBJ2-1, with 9 bases identical to TRBD1. J gave up 3 bases and V 5 bases, and 8 bases lay outside the gene matches. The germline V gene has CDR1 LNHDA and CDR2 SQIVND (reference sequence). CDR3 size: 16 residues. This chain's CDR3 is CASSANRDRVYNEQFF. The DNA for the CDR3 is TGTGCCAGTAGTGCCAACCGGGACAGGGTCTACAATGAGCAGTTCTTC.

The chain uses TRBV28 and TRBJ2-3, with TRBD2 matching 10 bases. Germline assignment: CDR1 MDHEN and CDR2 SYDVKM. V shed 6 bases, J shed 7 bases, and the junction held 16 bases outside the gene matches. The CDR3 runs 17 residues. The CDR3 nucleotides read TGTGCCAGCAGAACAGGTGGATTAGCGGGAGGAAGGAATACGCAGTATTTT. Translation gives CASRTGGLAGGRNTQYF.

The CDR3 is CASSLGRWDEQFF. CDR3 DNA: TGTGCCAGCAGTTTAGGCAGGTGGGATGAGCAGTTCTTC. The chain recombines TRBV28 with TRBJ2-1, with D hard to call. The CDR3 spans 13 residues. V was clipped by 2 bases and J by 8 bases, with 10 bases between them. Germline values: CDR1 MDHEN, CDR2 SYDVKM.

The gene calls are TRBV5-4 and TRBJ2-7; D assignment may be TRBD1 or TRBD2 (5 bases each). Trimming left V 3 bases short and J 1 base short, with 14 bases between. The CDR3 has 15 amino acids. Germline CDR1 is SGHNT and CDR2 is YYREEE (reference sequence). The DNA for the CDR3 is TGTGCCAGCAGCTGGGACGGACGGAGGTCCTACGAGCAGTACTTC. Translated, it gives CASSWDGRRSYEQYF.

V gene TRBV3-1 (or the pseudogene TRBV3-2) combines with J gene TRBJ1-2; no reliable D call. With 4 bases removed from V and 7 bases from J, the gap between germline ends came to 13 bases. The CDR3 length is 13 residues. Germline values: CDR1 LGHDT, CDR2 YNNKEL (reference sequence). Written as DNA, the CDR3 is TGTGCCAGCAGCCTAACGGGGATAAGTGGCTACACCTTC. Translated: CASSLTGISGYTF.

This chain joins TRBV3-1 (or the pseudogene TRBV3-2) and TRBJ2-3; D perhaps matches TRBD2 (5 bases). CDR1 and CDR2 (germline): LGHDT, YNNKEL (reference sequence). There are 12 residues in the CDR3. Trimming took off 4 bases at V and 14 bases at J, with 16 bases between the two ends. The CDR3 region is CASSLQGSPGYF. The CDR3 DNA reads as TGTGCCAGCAGCCTGCAAGGGAGCCCGGGGTATTTT.

CDR3 loop: CSPRGRGPSNTEAFF. In DNA, the CDR3 is TGCAGCCCCAGGGGCAGGGGGCCCTCGAACACTGAAGCTTTCTTT. The chain combines TRBV29-1 with TRBJ1-1; 8 positions match TRBD1. The CDR3 contains 15 residues. Germline trimming cut 8 bases from V and 1 base from J; bases unmatched to any gene: 12. Germline V gene data show CDR1 as SQVTM and CDR2 as ANQGSEA.